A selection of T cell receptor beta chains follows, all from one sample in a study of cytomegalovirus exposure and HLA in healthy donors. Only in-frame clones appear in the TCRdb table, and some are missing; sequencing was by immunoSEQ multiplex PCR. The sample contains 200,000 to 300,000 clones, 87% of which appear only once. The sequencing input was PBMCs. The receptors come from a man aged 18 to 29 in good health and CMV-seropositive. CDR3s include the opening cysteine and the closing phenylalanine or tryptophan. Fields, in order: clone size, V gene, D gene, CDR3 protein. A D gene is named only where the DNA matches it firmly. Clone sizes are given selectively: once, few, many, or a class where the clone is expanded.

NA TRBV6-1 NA CASSVPGKNIQYF
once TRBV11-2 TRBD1 CASSLDQGAWETQYF
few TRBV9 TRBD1 CASSVGGTGTNEKLFF
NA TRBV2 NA CASSGRGAGEKLFF
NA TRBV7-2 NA CASRTGQNTEAFF
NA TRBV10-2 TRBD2 CASSQVAGGREQYF
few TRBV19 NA CASSIRSLHEQYF
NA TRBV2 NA CASSAIGQPNEKLFF
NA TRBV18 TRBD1 CASSPGQVAFNEQFF
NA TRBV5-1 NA CASSLGVGYEQYF
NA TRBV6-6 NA CASVGQAPQGYTF
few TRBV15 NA CATSRDAPSGYNEQFF
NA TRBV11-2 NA CASSLEGATQTGELFF
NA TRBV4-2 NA CASSSSGSRIIYF
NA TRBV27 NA CASSPPMGAGGEQYF